Described below is a single T cell receptor beta chain sequence and its context. What it binds is unknown. The data were obtained in a study of regulatory T cells. Study-wide results and limits: Regulatory T cells showed the strongest V-J pair restriction and V/J gene skewing among patient repertoires.

This CDR3 spans 17 amino acids. Losses at the gene ends were 2 bases for V and 5 bases for J; bases not matched to a gene: 12. CDR1 and CDR2 from the germline V gene are MDHEN and SYDVKM. Amplification used 52 TRBV primers and 13 TRBJ primers. This table comes from immunoSEQ multiplex PCR, and its TCRdb copy is limited to in-frame clones, with some not included. The profile shows about 20,000 clones, 90% to 95% of them singletons. V is TRBV28 and J is TRBJ2-7; 10 bases match TRBD2. The specimen sequenced was CD8+ T cells sorted from blood. This clonotype was sampled from a child aged 2-15 years with CD3G deficiency. CDR3 in amino acids: CASSLRQLAGAVHEQYF. DNA for the CDR3: TGTGCCAGCAGTTTACGACAGCTAGCGGGAGCGGTCCACGAGCAGTACTTC.